One sample yielded the 20 T cell receptor beta chains listed below, sequenced in a study of cytotoxic CD8 clonotypes in ibrutinib-treated CLL (dated by TCRdb to 2020 to 2023). This sample's time point label indicates: roughly 23 months on ibrutinib. Library construction relied on the immunoSEQ multiplex PCR assay. As stored in TCRdb, this immuneACCESS dataset retains in-frame rearrangements with V and J assigned. A fraction of the clones does not appear; measured against another copy, unresolved V genes explain less than half of the discrepancy, and the remainder lacks a known reason. Counted in this sample were 150,000 to 200,000 clones; approximately 84% of them appeared once. 4.6% of the sample is in the top ten clones. The material sequenced was PBMCs, taken after 24 months of ibrutinib treatment. The receptors shown here come from a human donor with chronic lymphocytic leukemia.

The rearrangement links TRBV5-1 to TRBJ2-1, with TRBD2 identical over 11 bases. The V gene's germline CDR1 is SGHRS and CDR2 YFSETQ. Germline trimming cut 3 bases from V and 6 bases from J; bases unmatched to any gene: 8. This CDR3 is 16 amino acids long. CDR3 DNA: TGCGCCAGCAGCTCCGGTCGGGGACTAGCGGCCAATGAGCAGTTCTTC. Protein: CASSSGRGLAANEQFF.

The V and J genes are TRBV10-3 and TRBJ1-1; D gene uncertain. Trimming took 5 bases from V and 0 from J, leaving 13 bases between them. Germline loops: CDR1 ENHRY, CDR2 SYGVKD. This CDR3 has 15 amino acids. CDR3 coding DNA: TGTGCCATCAGTCAAGACCGAGTGATGAACACTGAAGCTTTCTTT. Encoded protein: CAISQDRVMNTEAFF.

The V and J genes are TRBV6-1 and TRBJ1-1, with TRBD1 matching over 9 bases. The CDR3 has 15 amino acids. Germline trimming cut 7 bases from V and 3 bases from J; bases unmatched to any gene: 9. CDR1 is MNHNS, CDR2 SASEGT, per germline. CDR3 sequence reads: CASTGTGRSDTEAFF. The DNA for the CDR3 is TGTGCCAGCACCGGGACAGGGAGGTCCGACACTGAAGCTTTCTTT.

The gene calls are TRBV5-5 and TRBJ2-1, with 8 positions matching TRBD1. V lost 4 bases and J lost 2; bases outside the gene matches: 5. Looked up from germline, CDR1 is SGHKS and CDR2 is YYEKEE (reference sequence). The CDR3 extends over 15 amino acids. The CDR3 loop reads CASSRGTGPYNEQFF. The DNA of the CDR3 is TGTGCCAGCAGCAGAGGGACAGGACCCTACAATGAGCAGTTCTTC.

The chain employs TRBV28 and TRBJ2-2; D is perhaps TRBD1 or TRBD2 (5 bases each). V lost 4 bases, J lost 3 bases, and 12 bases lay in between. This CDR3 has 15 amino acids. From germline, CDR1 is MDHEN and CDR2 SYDVKM. The CDR3 sequence is CASSSGDRDTGELFF. The DNA of the CDR3 is TGTGCCAGCAGTTCCGGGGACCGAGACACCGGGGAGCTGTTTTTT.

This sequence joins TRBV6-5 and TRBJ1-2; a weak D match, TRBD1 (5 bases). The germline gives CDR1 MNHEY, CDR2 SVGAGI. Trimming took off 5 bases at V and 2 bases at J, with 12 bases between the two ends. This CDR3 has 14 amino acids. CDR3 sequence: CASSTGDGNYGYTF. The CDR3 DNA reads TGTGCCAGCAGTACCGGGGACGGAAACTATGGCTACACCTTC.

This rearrangement joins TRBV18 to TRBJ2-3; tentatively, D is TRBD1 or TRBD2 (5 bases each). Trimming removed 3 bases from V and 2 bases from J, with 15 bases in between. The CDR3 is made up of 16 amino acids. From germline, CDR1 is KGHSH and CDR2 LQKENI. CDR3 in amino acids: CASSPPEGFFTDTQYF. The CDR3 nucleotides are TGTGCCAGCTCACCGCCTGAGGGGTTCTTCACAGATACGCAGTATTTT.

The genes are TRBV10-3 and TRBJ2-7; possibly TRBD1 or TRBD2 for D (5 bases each). The germline V and J ends were trimmed by 10 bases and 1 base, with 23 bases remaining between them. CDR3 length: 16 amino acids. From germline, CDR1 is ENHRY and CDR2 SYGVKD. This chain's CDR3 is CATDPGTQAMSYEQYF. CDR3 in DNA: TGTGCCACCGATCCCGGGACCCAAGCGATGTCCTACGAGCAGTACTTC.

This rearrangement joins TRBV15 to TRBJ1-2, with 11 bases that match TRBD1. V lost 5 bases to trimming and J lost 5 bases; unmatched junction nucleotides: 7. This CDR3 is 15 amino acids long. Germline V gene data show CDR1 as LNHNV and CDR2 as YYDKDF (reference sequence). CDR3 sequence reads: CATSGRDRGVYGYTF. In nucleotides, the CDR3 is TGTGCCACCAGCGGACGGGACAGGGGGGTTTATGGCTACACCTTC.

As to this clone: One end of the junction does not line up with germline, which may come from a read error. The chain employs TRBV7-7 and TRBJ2-1; D ambiguous. The CDR3 is 13 residues long. Germline-derived CDR1 and CDR2 are SSHAT and FNYEAQ (reference sequence). CDR3 loop: CASSLRLYNEQFF. The CDR3, as DNA: TGTGCTAGCAGCCTAAGACTGTACAATGAGCAGTTCTTC.

This clone has a single count. The chain carries TRBV6-1 and TRBJ2-4; D may be TRBD1 (5 bases). The CDR3 totals 13 residues. With 6 bases removed from V and 7 bases from J, the gap between germline ends came to 13 bases. CDR1 and CDR2 from the germline V gene are MNHNS and SASEGT. This CDR3 reads CASSYTGGNIQYF. CDR3 DNA sequence: TGTGCCAGCAGCTACACAGGCGGTAACATTCAGTACTTC.

The J gene is TRBJ2-2, the V gene TRBV9; D is unresolved. Germline V gene lookup returns CDR1 SGDLS and CDR2 YYNGEE. The CDR3 is 14 amino acids. V gave up 0 bases and J gave up 4 bases, with 7 bases separating them. CDR3 nucleotides: TGTGCCAGCAGCGTAGGAAACCCCACCGGGGAGCTGTTTTTT. Translated, it gives CASSVGNPTGELFF.

The gene calls are TRBV7-3 and TRBJ2-5, with 12 bases that match TRBD2. From germline, CDR1 is SGHTA and CDR2 FQGTGA. Unmatched junction bases numbered 15, after V lost 5 bases and J lost 5 bases. This CDR3 region has 18 residues. The CDR3 nucleotides read TGTGCCAGCAGCCTATCTGGTCCTAGCGGGAGGGCCAGGGAGACCCAGTACTTC. It yields the protein CASSLSGPSGRARETQYF.

This chain links TRBV7-2 with TRBJ1-3; a weak D match, TRBD1 (5 bases). Trimming stripped 5 bases from V and 4 bases from J, with 15 bases between. The CDR3 is 15 amino acids. CDR1 is SGHTA and CDR2 is FQGNSA in the germline V gene. CDR3 DNA sequence: TGTGCCAGCAGCCCACAGGTTATGTCCGGAAACACCATATATTTT. This codes for CASSPQVMSGNTIYF.

V is TRBV2 and J is TRBJ1-3, with D tentatively TRBD1 (6 bases). The CDR3 loop spans 15 amino acids. V shed 1 base and J shed 4 bases, with 11 bases lying between them. Germline V gene sequence: CDR1 SNHLY, CDR2 FYNNEI. CDR3 sequence reads: CASSEGGARGNTIYF. The CDR3 nucleotides read TGTGCCAGCAGTGAAGGGGGGGCCCGAGGAAACACCATATATTTT.

The chain combines TRBV27 with TRBJ1-4; 7 nucleotides line up with TRBD1. CDR1 is MNHEY, CDR2 SMNVEV, per germline (reference sequence). The CDR3 runs 14 residues. V shed 9 bases, J shed 4 bases, and the junction held 8 bases outside the gene matches. CDR3 DNA sequence: TGTGCCAGACCCCTACAGGGGCGTAATGAAAAACTGTTTTTT. This encodes CARPLQGRNEKLFF.

The rearrangement uses TRBV11-3 and TRBJ2-1; D might be TRBD2 (5 bases). V lost 2 bases, J lost 7 bases, and 12 bases lay in between. CDR3 size: 14 residues. Germline V gene data show CDR1 as SGHNT and CDR2 as YENEEA. The CDR3: CASSLPGSRNEQFF. Here the CDR3 DNA reads TGTGCCAGCAGCTTACCGGGGTCGAGGAATGAGCAGTTCTTC.

The V gene is TRBV4-2, the J gene TRBJ2-7; 11 bases fit TRBD1. This CDR3 has 15 amino acids. The V and J ends lost 2 bases and 4 bases, in that order; junction bases with no gene match: 4. Per the germline V gene, CDR1 is LGHNA and CDR2 is YNFKEQ. The CDR3, as DNA: TGTGCCAGCAGCCAACCGGACAGGGGGCATTACGAGCAGTACTTC. Its translation is CASSQPDRGHYEQYF.

This chain uses TRBV6-5 with TRBJ1-1; D remains unclear. This CDR3 spans 11 amino acids. Trimming cost V 2 bases and J 5 bases, with 3 bases left between them. CDR1 and CDR2 (germline): MNHEY, SVGAGI. The CDR3 here is CASSYRTEAFF. As DNA, the CDR3 is TGTGCCAGCAGTTACAGGACTGAAGCTTTCTTT.

The chain links TRBV30 to TRBJ2-7, with 7 bases aligning to TRBD1. Trimming removed 5 bases from V and 7 bases from J; junction bases left unmatched: 14. This CDR3 spans 14 amino acids. Germline V gives CDR1 GTSNPN, CDR2 SVGIG (reference sequence). In DNA, the CDR3 is TGTGCCTGGGAGTTTATGGGCACAGGGGTTGAGCAGTACTTC. Amino acid sequence: CAWEFMGTGVEQYF. The variable domain in full, with the rest retrieved from reference TRBV30 and TRBJ2-7, is SQTIHQWPATLVQPVGSPLSLECTVEGTSNPNLYWYRQAAGRGLQLLFYSVGIGQISSEVPQNLSASRPQDRQFILSSKKLLLSDSGFYLCAWEFMGTGVEQYFGPGTRLTVT.